This entry lists 14 T cell receptor beta chains sequenced from one sample in a study of OX40 agonist ivuxolimab in advanced cancers. Sequenced by immunoSEQ multiplex PCR; TCRdb stores in-frame clones only, minus some. The sample gives some 60,000 clones, roughly nine tenths of which show up once; around 1.8% is in the top ten. This specimen consisted of CD4+ or CD8+ T cells sorted from blood, obtained in a trial of the OX40 agonist ivuxolimab. The source of these receptors is an adult with an advanced solid tumor such as melanoma, head and neck, liver or kidney cancer.

V gene TRBV28 combines with J gene TRBJ1-6; D gene ambiguous. The CDR3 spans 14 residues. In germline, CDR1 is MDHEN, CDR2 SYDVKM. Trimming shortened V by 3 bases and J by 9 bases, and 12 bases separated the two germline ends. The CDR3 nucleotides are TGTGCCAGCAGTTTGCCGGTGTTATCTTCACCCCTCCACTTT. Its protein product is CASSLPVLSSPLHF.

V is TRBV9 and J is TRBJ1-2, with 7 bases aligning to TRBD1. The ends lost 4 bases at V and 3 bases at J; junction bases unmatched: 12. Germline V gene sequence: CDR1 SGDLS, CDR2 YYNGEE. This CDR3 is built from 16 residues. CDR3 loop: CASSSGLVRGDYGYTF. For the CDR3, the DNA is TGTGCCAGCAGCTCGGGTTTGGTCAGGGGGGACTATGGCTACACCTTC.

CDR3 loop: CASTNDPGTGGGQPQHF. CDR3 DNA sequence: TGTGCCAGCACAAACGATCCCGGGACAGGGGGTGGCCAGCCCCAGCATTTT. V and J are TRBV2 and TRBJ1-5; 11 bases line up with TRBD1. This CDR3 is 17 amino acids long. Germline V lookup: CDR1 SNHLY, CDR2 FYNNEI. After removal of 7 bases from V and 7 bases from J, the junction contained 15 bases not matched to a gene.

In DNA form, the CDR3 reads TGCGCCAGCAGCTCCAACTACGAGCAGTACTTC. It specifies CASSSNYEQYF. The V and J genes are TRBV5-1 and TRBJ2-5; D ambiguous. The J call may be mistaken, given a closer DNA end match to TRBJ2-7. The CDR3 sequence is 11 residues long. The germline V gene encodes CDR1 SGHRS and CDR2 YFSETQ.

The chain combines TRBV5-6 with TRBJ2-1; D remains unclear. Germline V CDR1 and CDR2: SGHDT, YYEEEE. V was shortened by 0 bases and J by 3 bases, with 7 bases between the two germline ends. The CDR3 is 14 amino acids. CDR3 amino acids: CASSLAGVYNEQFF. As DNA, the CDR3 is TGTGCCAGCAGCTTGGCAGGAGTCTACAATGAGCAGTTCTTC. The full variable domain, rest sourced from reference TRBV5-6 and TRBJ2-1, is DAGVTQSPTHLIKTRGQQVTLRCSPKSGHDTVSWYQQALGQGPQFIFQYYEEEERQRGNFPDRFSGHQFPNYSSELNVNALLLGDSALYLCASSLAGVYNEQFFGPGTRLTVL.

This clone showed up just once. The CDR3 sequence is CASSLRGPYGYTF. CDR3 in DNA: TGTGCCAGCAGCCTCAGGGGACCCTATGGCTACACCTTC. The chain recombines TRBV7-3 with TRBJ1-2, with D possibly matching TRBD1 (6 bases). This CDR3 has 13 amino acids. Germline values: CDR1 SGHTA, CDR2 FQGTGA. Trimming took 5 bases from V and 4 from J, leaving 11 bases between them.

The rearrangement links TRBV19 to TRBJ1-4, with unresolved D. CDR1 and CDR2 (germline): LNHDA, SQIVND (reference sequence). The CDR3 covers 12 residues. V was cut by 5 bases and J by 0 bases, with 1 base left in between. The CDR3 nucleotides are TGTGCCAGTAGTGCAACTAATGAAAAACTGTTTTTT. Translation gives CASSATNEKLFF.

The chain links TRBV9 to TRBJ1-1; D possibly corresponds to TRBD1 (6 bases). V lost 5 bases to trimming and J lost 1 base, with 9 bases between them. Germline-derived CDR1 and CDR2 are SGDLS and YYNGEE. This CDR3 is built from 13 residues. The CDR3: CASSQDRNTEAFF. Here the CDR3 DNA reads TGTGCCAGCAGTCAGGACAGGAACACTGAAGCTTTCTTT.

The chain's CDR3 is CASSLGQGMNTEAFF. The CDR3 DNA sequence: TGCGCCAGCAGCTTGGGACAGGGGATGAACACTGAAGCTTTCTTT. The chain joins TRBV5-1 to TRBJ1-1, with 8 bases aligning to TRBD1. CDR1 is SGHRS, CDR2 YFSETQ, per germline. This CDR3 spans 15 amino acids. V shed 0 bases, J shed 0 bases, and the junction held 1 base outside the gene matches.

The chain carries TRBV12-5 and TRBJ2-7; D tentatively reads TRBD1 or TRBD2 (5 bases each). The CDR3 runs to 12 residues. The V gene's germline CDR1 is LGHNT and CDR2 FRNRAP. V was trimmed by 7 bases and J by 5 bases, leaving 12 bases between them. CDR3 nucleotide sequence: TGTGCTAGTGCTCGAGGGGATGACGAGCAGTACTTC. Amino acids: CASARGDDEQYF.

This clone was seen just once. This chain's CDR3 is CASSYSAGVPDTQYF. The CDR3 DNA follows: TGTGCCAGCAGTTACTCGGCAGGGGTACCAGATACGCAGTATTTT. This chain links TRBV6-5 with TRBJ2-3; perhaps TRBD1 as D (6 bases). CDR3 size: 15 residues. CDR1 is MNHEY and CDR2 is SVGAGI in the germline V gene. The ends were cut back, 0 bases at V and 4 bases at J, with 11 bases in the middle.

The chain has TRBV7-3 and TRBJ2-3; possible D gene TRBD1, 5 bases. The V end lost 1 base, the J end lost 6 bases, and 17 bases lay between the germline ends. Germline CDR1 is SGHTA and CDR2 is FQGTGA. This CDR3 has 16 amino acids. CDR3 sequence (DNA): TGTGCCAGCAGCTTAAATAGTATCAGGGCTGGGGATACGCAGTATTTT. Protein: CASSLNSIRAGDTQYF.

This rearrangement joins TRBV19 to TRBJ1-4, with 11 bases identical to TRBD1. Trimming removed 9 bases from V and 5 bases from J; junction bases left unmatched: 14. The CDR3 extends over 17 amino acids. CDR1 and CDR2 (germline): LNHDA, SQIVND (reference sequence). DNA for the CDR3: TGTGCCAGCCGGGACGGGACAGGGGGTTATTACAATGAAAAACTGTTTTTT. Translated, it gives CASRDGTGGYYNEKLFF.

CDR3 loop: CASSQGSSGGAVETQYF. In DNA form, the CDR3 reads TGCGCCAGCAGCCAAGGTTCTAGCGGGGGGGCGGTAGAGACCCAGTACTTC. The gene calls are TRBV4-1 and TRBJ2-5; TRBD2 agrees at 12 bases. The CDR3 has 17 residues. Germline CDR1 MGHRA, CDR2 YSYEKL. The trim removed 1 base at V and 4 bases at J, leaving 7 bases unmatched.